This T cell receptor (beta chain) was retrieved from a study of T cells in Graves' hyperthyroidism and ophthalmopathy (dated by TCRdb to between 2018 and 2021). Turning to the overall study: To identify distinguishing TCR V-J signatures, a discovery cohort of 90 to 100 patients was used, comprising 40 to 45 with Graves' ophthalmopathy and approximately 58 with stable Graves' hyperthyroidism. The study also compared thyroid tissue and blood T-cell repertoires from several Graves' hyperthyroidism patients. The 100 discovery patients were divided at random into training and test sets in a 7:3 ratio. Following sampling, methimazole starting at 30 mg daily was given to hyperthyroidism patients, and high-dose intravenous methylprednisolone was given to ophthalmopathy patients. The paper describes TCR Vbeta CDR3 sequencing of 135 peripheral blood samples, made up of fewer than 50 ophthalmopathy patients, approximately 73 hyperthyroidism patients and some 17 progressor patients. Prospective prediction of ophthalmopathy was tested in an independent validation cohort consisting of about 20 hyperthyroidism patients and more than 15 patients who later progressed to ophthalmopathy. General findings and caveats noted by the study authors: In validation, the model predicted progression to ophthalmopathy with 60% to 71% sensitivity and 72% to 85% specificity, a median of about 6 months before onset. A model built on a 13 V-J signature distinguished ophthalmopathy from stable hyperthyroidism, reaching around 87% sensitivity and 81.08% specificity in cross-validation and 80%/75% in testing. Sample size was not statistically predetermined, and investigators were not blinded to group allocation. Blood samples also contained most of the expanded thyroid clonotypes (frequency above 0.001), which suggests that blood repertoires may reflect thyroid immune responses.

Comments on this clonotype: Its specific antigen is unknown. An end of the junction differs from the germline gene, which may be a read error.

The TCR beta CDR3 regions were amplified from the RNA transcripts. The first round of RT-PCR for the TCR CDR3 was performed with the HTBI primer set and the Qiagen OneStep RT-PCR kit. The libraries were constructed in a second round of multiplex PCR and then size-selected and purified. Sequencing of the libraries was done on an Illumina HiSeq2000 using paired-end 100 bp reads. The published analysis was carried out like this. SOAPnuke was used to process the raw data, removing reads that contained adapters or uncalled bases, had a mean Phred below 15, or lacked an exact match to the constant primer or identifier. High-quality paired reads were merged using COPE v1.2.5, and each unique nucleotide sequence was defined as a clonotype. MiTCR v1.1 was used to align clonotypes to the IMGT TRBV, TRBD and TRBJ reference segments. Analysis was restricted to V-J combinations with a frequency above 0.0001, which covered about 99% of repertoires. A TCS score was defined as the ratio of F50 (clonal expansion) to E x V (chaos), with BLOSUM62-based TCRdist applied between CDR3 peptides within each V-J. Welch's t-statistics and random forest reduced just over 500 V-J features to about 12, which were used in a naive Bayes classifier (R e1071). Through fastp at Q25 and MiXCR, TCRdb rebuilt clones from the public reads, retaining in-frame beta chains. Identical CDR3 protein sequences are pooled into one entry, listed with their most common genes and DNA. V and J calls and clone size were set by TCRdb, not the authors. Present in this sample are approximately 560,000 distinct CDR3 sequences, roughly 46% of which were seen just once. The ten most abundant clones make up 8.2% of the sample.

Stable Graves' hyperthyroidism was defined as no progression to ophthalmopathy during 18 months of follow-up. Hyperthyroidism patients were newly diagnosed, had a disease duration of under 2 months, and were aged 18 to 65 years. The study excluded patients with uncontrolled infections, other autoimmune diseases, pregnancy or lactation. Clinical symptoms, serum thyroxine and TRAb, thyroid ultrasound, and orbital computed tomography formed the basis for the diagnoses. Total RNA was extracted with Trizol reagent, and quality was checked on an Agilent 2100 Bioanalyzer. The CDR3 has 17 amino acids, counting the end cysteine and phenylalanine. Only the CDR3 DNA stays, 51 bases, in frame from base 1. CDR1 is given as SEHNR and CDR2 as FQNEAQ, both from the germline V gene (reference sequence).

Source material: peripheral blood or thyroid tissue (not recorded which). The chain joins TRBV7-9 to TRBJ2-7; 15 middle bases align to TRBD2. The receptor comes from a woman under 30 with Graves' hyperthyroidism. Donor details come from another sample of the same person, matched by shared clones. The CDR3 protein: CASSLETGTSGRYEQYF. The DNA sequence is TGTGCCAGCAGTTTAGAAACCGGGACTAGCGGGAGGTACGAGCAGTACTTC.